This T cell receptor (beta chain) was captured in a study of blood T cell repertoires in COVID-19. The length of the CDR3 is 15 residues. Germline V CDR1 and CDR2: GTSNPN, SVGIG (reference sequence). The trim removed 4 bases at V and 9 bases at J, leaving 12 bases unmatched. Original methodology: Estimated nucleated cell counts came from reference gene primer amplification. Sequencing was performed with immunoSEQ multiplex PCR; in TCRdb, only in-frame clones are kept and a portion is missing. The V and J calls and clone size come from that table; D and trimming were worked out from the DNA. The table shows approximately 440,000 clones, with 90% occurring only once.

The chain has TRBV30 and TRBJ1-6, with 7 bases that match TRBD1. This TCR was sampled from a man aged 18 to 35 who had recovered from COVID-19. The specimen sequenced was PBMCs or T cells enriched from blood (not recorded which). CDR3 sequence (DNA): TGTGCCTGGATTTCAGGGGGAACATTGGCTTCACCCCTCCACTTT. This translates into CAWISGGTLASPLHF.